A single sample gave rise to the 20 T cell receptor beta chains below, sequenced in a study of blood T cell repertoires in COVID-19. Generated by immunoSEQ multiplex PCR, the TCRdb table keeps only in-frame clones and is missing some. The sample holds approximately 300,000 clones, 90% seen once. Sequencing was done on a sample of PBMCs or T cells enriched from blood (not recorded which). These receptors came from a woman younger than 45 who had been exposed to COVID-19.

CDR3 sequence: CASSGLGGIQGDTEAFF. CDR3 nucleotide sequence: TGTGCCAGCAGCGGCCTTGGGGGGATCCAGGGGGACACTGAAGCTTTCTTT. V is TRBV9 and J is TRBJ1-1, with 7 positions matching TRBD1. In germline, CDR1 is SGDLS, CDR2 YYNGEE. The junction had 14 bases not matched to a gene; V was cut back by 3 bases and J by 3 bases. There are 17 residues in the CDR3.

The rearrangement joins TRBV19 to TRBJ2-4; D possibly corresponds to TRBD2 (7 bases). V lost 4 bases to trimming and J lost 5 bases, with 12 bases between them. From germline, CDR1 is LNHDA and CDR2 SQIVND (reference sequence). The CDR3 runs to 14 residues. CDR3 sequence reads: CASSTLGGQNIQYF. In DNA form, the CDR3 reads TGTGCCAGTAGTACCCTCGGGGGGCAAAACATTCAGTACTTC. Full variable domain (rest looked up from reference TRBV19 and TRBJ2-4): DGGITQSPKYLFRKEGQNVTLSCEQNLNHDAMYWYRQDPGQGLRLIYYSQIVNDFQKGDIAEGYSVSREKKESFPLTVTSAQKNPTAFYLCASSTLGGQNIQYFGAGTRLSVL.

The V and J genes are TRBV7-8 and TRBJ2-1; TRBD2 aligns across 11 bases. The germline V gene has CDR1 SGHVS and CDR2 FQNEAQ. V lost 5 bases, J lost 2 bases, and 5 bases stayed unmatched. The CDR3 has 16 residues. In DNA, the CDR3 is TGTGCCAGCAGCCCTGGGACTAGCGGCGCCTACAATGAGCAGTTCTTC. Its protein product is CASSPGTSGAYNEQFF.

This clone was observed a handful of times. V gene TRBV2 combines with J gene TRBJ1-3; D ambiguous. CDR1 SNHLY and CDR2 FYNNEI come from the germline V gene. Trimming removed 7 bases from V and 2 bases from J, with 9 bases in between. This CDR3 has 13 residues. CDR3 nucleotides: TGTGCCAGCACGGAGCGGACTGGAAACACCATATATTTT. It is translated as CASTERTGNTIYF.

CDR3 sequence reads: CASSWWASGDQETQYF. The CDR3 nucleotides read TGTGCCAGTAGTTGGTGGGCTAGCGGGGATCAAGAGACCCAGTACTTC. The V gene is TRBV19, the J gene TRBJ2-5; TRBD2 matches at 9 bases. J lost 2 bases, V lost 5 bases, and 9 bases had no gene match. The CDR3 contains 16 residues. Germline V gives CDR1 LNHDA, CDR2 SQIVND (reference sequence).

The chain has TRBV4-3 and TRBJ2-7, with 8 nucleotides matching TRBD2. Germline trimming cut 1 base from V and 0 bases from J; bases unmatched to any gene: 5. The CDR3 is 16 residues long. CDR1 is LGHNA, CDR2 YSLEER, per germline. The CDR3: CASSQVAGRYSYEQYF. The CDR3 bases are TGCGCCAGCAGCCAAGTAGCGGGACGCTACTCCTACGAGCAGTACTTC.

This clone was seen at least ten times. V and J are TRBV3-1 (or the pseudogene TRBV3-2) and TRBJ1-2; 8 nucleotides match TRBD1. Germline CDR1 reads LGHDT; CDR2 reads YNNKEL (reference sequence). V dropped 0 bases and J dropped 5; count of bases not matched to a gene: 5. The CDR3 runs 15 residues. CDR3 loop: CASSQDVQGGYGYTF. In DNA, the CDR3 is TGTGCCAGCAGCCAAGATGTACAGGGGGGGTATGGCTACACCTTC.

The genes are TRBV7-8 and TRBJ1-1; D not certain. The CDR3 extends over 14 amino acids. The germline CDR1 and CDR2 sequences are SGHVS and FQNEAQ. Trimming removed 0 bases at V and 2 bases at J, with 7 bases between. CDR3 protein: CASSLAEGNTEAFF. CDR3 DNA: TGTGCCAGCAGCTTAGCGGAGGGCAACACTGAAGCTTTCTTT.

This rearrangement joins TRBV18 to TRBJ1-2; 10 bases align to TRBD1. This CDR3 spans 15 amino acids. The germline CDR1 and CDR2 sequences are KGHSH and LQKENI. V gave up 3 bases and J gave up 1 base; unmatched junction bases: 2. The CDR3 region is CASSPGTGDNYGYTF. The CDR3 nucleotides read TGTGCCAGCTCACCCGGGACAGGGGATAACTATGGCTACACCTTC.

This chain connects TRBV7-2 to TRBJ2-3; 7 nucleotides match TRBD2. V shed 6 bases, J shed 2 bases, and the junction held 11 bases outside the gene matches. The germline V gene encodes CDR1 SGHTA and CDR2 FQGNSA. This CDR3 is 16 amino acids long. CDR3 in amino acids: CASSLATGGNTDTQYF. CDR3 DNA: TGTGCCAGCAGTCTAGCCACGGGGGGAAACACAGATACGCAGTATTTT.

The DNA for the CDR3 is TGTGCCAGCACCGACAGAGCGGGGGGGCCTGAGACCCAGTACTTC. As protein: CASTDRAGGPETQYF. This chain links TRBV6-5 with TRBJ2-5, with 10 positions matching TRBD2. CDR1 is MNHEY and CDR2 is SVGAGI in the germline V gene. This CDR3 spans 15 amino acids. The J segment lost 5 bases and the V segment lost 7 bases, leaving 10 bases of the junction unmatched.

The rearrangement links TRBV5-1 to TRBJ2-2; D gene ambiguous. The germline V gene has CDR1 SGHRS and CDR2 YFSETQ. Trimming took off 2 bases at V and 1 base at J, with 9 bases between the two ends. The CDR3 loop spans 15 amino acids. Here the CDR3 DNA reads TGCGCCAGCAGCTTACGTACAGAGAACACCGGGGAGCTGTTTTTT. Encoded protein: CASSLRTENTGELFF. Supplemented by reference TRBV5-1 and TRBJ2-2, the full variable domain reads KAGVTQTPRYLIKTRGQQVTLSCSPISGHRSVSWYQQTPGQGLQFLFEYFSETQRNKGNFPGRFSGRQFSNSRSEMNVSTLELGDSALYLCASSLRTENTGELFFGEGSRLTVL.

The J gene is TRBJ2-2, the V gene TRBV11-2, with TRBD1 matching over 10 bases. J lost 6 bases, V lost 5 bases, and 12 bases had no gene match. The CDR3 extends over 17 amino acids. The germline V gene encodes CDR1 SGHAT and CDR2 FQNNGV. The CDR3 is CASSLLTGTGVPGELFF. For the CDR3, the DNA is TGTGCCAGCAGCCTTTTAACCGGGACAGGGGTACCCGGGGAGCTGTTTTTT.

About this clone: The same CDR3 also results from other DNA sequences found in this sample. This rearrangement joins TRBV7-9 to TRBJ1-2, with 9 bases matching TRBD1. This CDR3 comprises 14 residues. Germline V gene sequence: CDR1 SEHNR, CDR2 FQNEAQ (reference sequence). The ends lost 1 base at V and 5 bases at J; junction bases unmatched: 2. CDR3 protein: CASSLVGQGYGYTF. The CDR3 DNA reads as TGTGCCAGCAGCTTAGTCGGACAGGGGTATGGCTACACCTTC.

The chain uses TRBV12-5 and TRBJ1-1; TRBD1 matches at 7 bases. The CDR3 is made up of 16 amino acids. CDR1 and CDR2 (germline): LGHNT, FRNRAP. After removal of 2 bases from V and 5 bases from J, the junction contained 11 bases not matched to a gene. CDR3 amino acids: CASGLPIDQGVTEAFF. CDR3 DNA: TGTGCTAGTGGTTTGCCGATAGACCAGGGGGTAACTGAAGCTTTCTTT.

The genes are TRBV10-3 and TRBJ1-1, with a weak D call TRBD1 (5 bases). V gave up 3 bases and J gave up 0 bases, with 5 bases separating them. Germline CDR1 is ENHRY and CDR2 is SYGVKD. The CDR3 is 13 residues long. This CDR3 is CAISDRVNTEAFF. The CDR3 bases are TGTGCCATCAGTGACAGGGTGAACACTGAAGCTTTCTTT.

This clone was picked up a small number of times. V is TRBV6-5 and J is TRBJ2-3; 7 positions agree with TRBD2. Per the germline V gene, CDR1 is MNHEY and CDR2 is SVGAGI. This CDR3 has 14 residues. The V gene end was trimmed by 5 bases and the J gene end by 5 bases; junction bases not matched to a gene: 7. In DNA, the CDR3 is TGTGCCAGCAGTCGGACTAGTAAGTTAGATACGCAGTATTTT. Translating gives CASSRTSKLDTQYF.

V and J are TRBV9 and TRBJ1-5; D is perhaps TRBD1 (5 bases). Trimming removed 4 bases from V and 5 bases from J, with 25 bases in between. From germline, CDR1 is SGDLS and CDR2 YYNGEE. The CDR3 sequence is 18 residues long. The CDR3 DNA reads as TGTGCCAGCAGCCCCGAGGAGAGCGGGGGTCCAAGATATCAGCCCCAGCATTTT. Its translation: CASSPEESGGPRYQPQHF.

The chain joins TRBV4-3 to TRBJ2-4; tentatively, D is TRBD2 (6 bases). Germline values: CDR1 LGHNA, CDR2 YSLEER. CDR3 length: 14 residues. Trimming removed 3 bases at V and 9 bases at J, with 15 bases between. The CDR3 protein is CASSQGTPGGIQYF. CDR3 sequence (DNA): TGCGCCAGCAGCCAGGGGACTCCCGGGGGCATTCAGTACTTC.

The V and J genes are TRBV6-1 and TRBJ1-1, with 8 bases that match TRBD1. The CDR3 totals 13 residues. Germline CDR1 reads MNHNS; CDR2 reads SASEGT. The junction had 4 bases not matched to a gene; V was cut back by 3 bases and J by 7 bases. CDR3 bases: TGTGCCAGCAGTGACCGGGACAGGCTTGAAGCTTTCTTT. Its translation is CASSDRDRLEAFF.